Each of the 5 T cell receptor beta chains below was sequenced from the same sample in a study of somatic mutations in cytotoxic T cells in rheumatoid arthritis. Profiled with immunoSEQ multiplex PCR; TCRdb holds only in-frame clones, not every one. The sample has about 17,000 clones, 75% to 90% seen once. Sequencing input: CD8+ T cells sorted from blood. These receptors all come from an adult with rheumatoid arthritis.

The chain links TRBV5-1 to TRBJ2-3; 7 bases line up with TRBD1. CDR1 is SGHRS and CDR2 is YFSETQ in the germline V gene. J lost 4 bases, V lost 5 bases, and 10 bases had no gene match. The length of the CDR3 is 15 residues. CDR3 protein: CASSPTGTAPDTQYF. CDR3 coding DNA: TGCGCCAGCAGTCCGACCGGGACAGCCCCAGATACGCAGTATTTT.

The chain combines TRBV5-1 with TRBJ2-2, with a tentative D call TRBD2 (5 bases). With 4 bases removed from V and 1 base from J, the gap between germline ends came to 14 bases. The length of the CDR3 is 16 residues. Germline V gene data show CDR1 as SGHRS and CDR2 as YFSETQ. DNA of the CDR3: TGCGCCAGCAGCACAAGAGACGGACTGAACACCGGGGAGCTGTTTTTT. It codes for CASSTRDGLNTGELFF.

The gene calls are TRBV4-1 and TRBJ2-2; TRBD1 agrees at 8 bases. CDR1 is MGHRA and CDR2 is YSYEKL in the germline V gene. Trimming cost V 4 bases and J 4 bases; bases outside gene matches: 17. The CDR3 is made up of 19 amino acids. CDR3 bases: TGCGCCAGCAGCCCCTTGCTGGACAGGGTAGGGACGGGCACCGGGGAGCTGTTTTTT. This encodes CASSPLLDRVGTGTGELFF.

The chain couples TRBV19 to TRBJ1-2; 10 positions match TRBD1. The ends lost 9 bases at V and 5 bases at J; junction bases unmatched: 12. This CDR3 contains 15 residues. The germline V gene encodes CDR1 LNHDA and CDR2 SQIVND (reference sequence). Here the CDR3 DNA reads TGTGCCAGCGAATCACCCCTGGGACAGGGGTATGGCTACACCTTC. Protein: CASESPLGQGYGYTF.

This clone was detected once. This chain connects TRBV6-1 to TRBJ1-1; D not resolved. The V end lost 7 bases, the J end lost 8 bases, and 14 bases lay between the germline ends. This CDR3 region has 12 residues. From germline, CDR1 is MNHNS and CDR2 SASEGT. CDR3: CASNPAGIEAFF. CDR3 nucleotides: TGTGCCAGCAATCCAGCAGGTATCGAAGCTTTCTTT.